One sample yielded the 28 T cell receptor beta chains listed below, sequenced in a study of cytomegalovirus exposure and HLA in healthy donors. PCR used 60 Vbeta primers and 13 Jbeta primers. Generated by immunoSEQ multiplex PCR, the TCRdb table keeps only in-frame clones and is missing some. The data contain 80,000 to 130,000 clones, approximately 77% of them singletons. The sequencing sample was made of PBMCs. Source of these receptors: a male donor in good health and CMV-seropositive.

This clone was observed once. Here the CDR3 reads CASSLGTRGALGETQYF. CDR3 coding DNA: TGTGCCAGCAGCTTGGGGACGCGGGGGGCGCTCGGAGAGACCCAGTACTTC. This sequence joins TRBV5-4 and TRBJ2-5, with 8 bases fitting TRBD2. Losses at the gene ends were 0 bases for V and 4 bases for J; bases not matched to a gene: 11. This CDR3 spans 17 amino acids. CDR1 is SGHNT and CDR2 is YYREEE in the germline V gene (reference sequence).

Only a few counts were recorded for this clone. The chain carries TRBV9 and TRBJ1-5; the match to TRBD1 covers 8 bases. The junction had 4 bases not matched to a gene; V was cut back by 4 bases and J by 1 base. Germline V CDR1 and CDR2: SGDLS, YYNGEE. This CDR3 spans 15 amino acids. This CDR3 reads CASSRTGLSNQPQHF. The CDR3 bases are TGTGCCAGCAGCAGGACAGGGTTGAGCAATCAGCCCCAGCATTTT.

The rearrangement joins TRBV7-2 to TRBJ1-3; the D is unclear. This CDR3 is built from 15 residues. V was shortened by 2 bases and J by 2 bases, with 10 bases between the two germline ends. Germline-derived CDR1 and CDR2 are SGHTA and FQGNSA. CDR3 residues: CASSLMGSTGNTIYF. The CDR3 DNA reads TGTGCCAGCAGCTTAATGGGCAGCACTGGAAACACCATATATTTT. Looking up the rest from reference TRBV7-2 and TRBJ1-3 gives the full variable domain: GAGVSQSPSNKVTEKGKDVELRCDPISGHTALYWYRQSLGQGLEFLIYFQGNSAPDKSGLPSDRFSAERTGGSVSTLTIQRTQQEDSAVYLCASSLMGSTGNTIYFGEGSWLTVV.

A word on this clone: This CDR3 is also generated by other DNA sequences in the sample. The gene calls are TRBV6-1 and TRBJ1-2; D unresolved. V lost 3 bases, J lost 1 base, and 3 bases lay in between. The CDR3 is 12 residues long. CDR1 MNHNS and CDR2 SASEGT come from the germline V gene. CDR3 nucleotides: TGTGCCAGCAGTGACGTTAACTATGGCTACACCTTC. Residues: CASSDVNYGYTF.

Only a few counts were recorded for this clone. The gene calls are TRBV7-9 and TRBJ1-1, with unresolved D. Germline CDR1 reads SEHNR; CDR2 reads FQNEAQ (reference sequence). Trimming cost V 6 bases and J 1 base, with 15 bases left between them. The CDR3 sequence is 15 residues long. The CDR3 DNA reads TGTGCCAGCAGGTACGTCCGGGATACGAACACTGAAGCTTTCTTT. This gives the protein CASRYVRDTNTEAFF.

The J gene is TRBJ1-2, the V gene TRBV28; D is unresolved. Germline V gene sequence: CDR1 MDHEN, CDR2 SYDVKM. V was shortened by 5 bases and J by 2 bases, with 6 bases between the two germline ends. CDR3 size: 12 residues. DNA of the CDR3: TGTGCCAGCAGTCTAATCAACTATGGCTACACCTTC. It yields the protein CASSLINYGYTF.

This clone has more than one count but fewer than ten. The V gene is TRBV4-1, the J gene TRBJ2-7; 7 bases map to TRBD1. CDR3 length: 14 amino acids. J lost 5 bases, V lost 3 bases, and 7 bases had no gene match. Germline CDR1 reads MGHRA; CDR2 reads YSYEKL. The CDR3 DNA is TGCGCCAGCAGCCAGGGGGACAGTAGAGACGAGCAGTACTTC. Amino acid sequence: CASSQGDSRDEQYF.

The rearrangement links TRBV7-2 to TRBJ1-5; the match to TRBD1 covers 8 bases. Germline trimming cut 5 bases from V and 5 bases from J; bases unmatched to any gene: 8. This CDR3 has 15 residues. Germline V gene data show CDR1 as SGHTA and CDR2 as FQGNSA. CDR3 sequence reads: CASSTTGQGDQPQHF. CDR3 in DNA: TGTGCCAGCAGCACGACTGGACAGGGCGATCAGCCCCAGCATTTT. Full variable domain (remainder filled in from reference TRBV7-2 and TRBJ1-5): GAGVSQSPSNKVTEKGKDVELRCDPISGHTALYWYRQSLGQGLEFLIYFQGNSAPDKSGLPSDRFSAERTGGSVSTLTIQRTQQEDSAVYLCASSTTGQGDQPQHFGDGTRLSIL.

The sample holds a few counts of this clone. The J gene is TRBJ1-5, the V gene TRBV19; TRBD1 matches at 8 bases. The CDR3 sequence is 14 residues long. V trimming: 3 bases; J trimming: 6 bases; junction bases outside the gene matches: 4. Germline lookup yields CDR1 LNHDA and CDR2 SQIVND (reference sequence). In DNA, the CDR3 is TGTGCCAGTAGTATCCAGGGGGCAGGTCAGCCCCAGCATTTT. Protein sequence: CASSIQGAGQPQHF.

The V gene is TRBV4-1, the J gene TRBJ1-5; D remains ambiguous. Trimming left V 3 bases short and J 6 bases short, with 12 bases between. Germline lookup yields CDR1 MGHRA and CDR2 YSYEKL. The CDR3 runs 14 residues. As DNA, the CDR3 is TGCGCCAGCAGCCACCCAGGCGCCGGTCAGCCCCAGCATTTT. Its translation is CASSHPGAGQPQHF.

The rearrangement uses TRBV2 and TRBJ2-2; possibly TRBD2 for D (5 bases). The CDR3 contains 14 residues. V was shortened by 6 bases and J by 2 bases, with 10 bases between the two germline ends. The V gene's germline CDR1 is SNHLY and CDR2 FYNNEI. The CDR3 coding sequence is TGTGCCAGCAGGCAAGGAGGAAACACCGGGGAGCTGTTTTTT. Translated, it gives CASRQGGNTGELFF.

This chain links TRBV5-4 with TRBJ2-1; TRBD2 aligns across 11 bases. This CDR3 spans 15 amino acids. Germline assignment: CDR1 SGHNT and CDR2 YYREEE (reference sequence). J lost 8 bases, V lost 3 bases, and 7 bases had no gene match. CDR3 nucleotide sequence: TGTGCCAGCAGCTCCCCTAGCGGGGGGCTGGATGAGCAGTTCTTC. Protein: CASSSPSGGLDEQFF.

The rearrangement links TRBV29-1 to TRBJ2-3, with TRBD2 matching 8 bases. With 0 bases clipped from V and 4 bases from J, the junction kept 6 bases outside the gene matches. The CDR3 is 15 amino acids. Germline V gene sequence: CDR1 SQVTM, CDR2 ANQGSEA. The CDR3 loop is CSVEDRKRGSDTQYF. CDR3 in DNA: TGCAGCGTTGAAGATCGGAAGCGGGGGTCAGATACGCAGTATTTT.

The chain has TRBV10-3 and TRBJ2-6; D is unresolved. Germline V CDR1 and CDR2: ENHRY, SYGVKD. This CDR3 has 15 amino acids. Trimming shortened V by 5 bases and J by 2 bases, and 10 bases separated the two germline ends. CDR3: CAISPRVPGANVLTF. Written as DNA, the CDR3 is TGTGCCATCAGTCCAAGAGTGCCTGGGGCCAACGTCCTGACTTTC.

This clone was observed a few times. The rearrangement links TRBV9 to TRBJ1-2; TRBD1 might be the D (6 bases). The CDR3 runs 12 residues. Trimming removed 7 bases from V and 2 bases from J, with 9 bases in between. Per germline, CDR1 SGDLS and CDR2 YYNGEE. CDR3: CASHRANYGYTF. In DNA, the CDR3 is TGTGCCAGCCACAGGGCGAACTATGGCTACACCTTC.

This rearrangement joins TRBV5-4 to TRBJ2-5; the D is unclear. V was cut by 2 bases and J by 7 bases, with 9 bases left in between. Germline CDR1 and CDR2: SGHNT and YYREEE (reference sequence). There are 12 residues in the CDR3. CDR3 loop: CASSFAPGTQYF. The CDR3 coding sequence is TGTGCCAGCAGCTTTGCCCCGGGGACCCAGTACTTC.

The rearrangement links TRBV6-5 to TRBJ1-4, with 10 nucleotides matching TRBD1. CDR3 size: 13 residues. Germline V gene sequence: CDR1 MNHEY, CDR2 SVGAGI. After removal of 6 bases from V and 10 bases from J, the junction contained 5 bases not matched to a gene. DNA of the CDR3: TGTGCCAGCAGAAGACAGGGGGCTAGAAAACTGTTTTTT. This encodes CASRRQGARKLFF.

The chain carries TRBV7-6 and TRBJ1-5, with a weak D call TRBD1 (5 bases). There are 16 residues in the CDR3. Trimming pared 0 bases from V and 4 bases from J, leaving 13 bases between. Germline CDR1 SGHVS, CDR2 FNYEAQ. This CDR3 reads CASSLAMGLENQPQHF. The CDR3 DNA sequence: TGTGCCAGCAGCTTAGCTATGGGGCTGGAAAATCAGCCCCAGCATTTT.

The genes are TRBV9 and TRBJ1-4; D not certain. This CDR3 contains 12 residues. Trimming pared 3 bases from V and 5 bases from J, leaving 5 bases between. CDR1 and CDR2 (germline): SGDLS, YYNGEE. The CDR3 spells CASSGRNEKLFF. The CDR3 coding sequence is TGTGCCAGCAGCGGGAGAAATGAAAAACTGTTTTTT.

This clone showed up just a few times. The chain is built from TRBV7-6 and TRBJ2-3; D may be TRBD1 (6 bases). V lost 4 bases and J lost 4, with 15 bases in between. Germline CDR1 SGHVS, CDR2 FNYEAQ. The CDR3 has 15 residues. The CDR3 is CASSSRTALADTQYF. In nucleotides, the CDR3 is TGTGCCAGCAGCTCCAGGACAGCTCTGGCAGATACGCAGTATTTT.

This clone was recorded a few times. The V and J genes are TRBV5-1 and TRBJ2-3, with a weak D call TRBD2 (6 bases). This CDR3 region has 14 residues. CDR1 and CDR2 (germline): SGHRS, YFSETQ. Between the trimmed V and J ends, which lost 3 bases and 3 bases, there was a span of 11 bases. CDR3 protein: CASSSGVSTDTQYF. The CDR3 DNA reads TGCGCCAGCAGCTCGGGGGTTTCGACAGATACGCAGTATTTT.

In DNA form, the CDR3 reads TGTGCCAGCAGCGCCGACAGGTTCTCCTATAATTCACCCCTCCACTTT. The encoded protein is CASSADRFSYNSPLHF. The chain links TRBV7-9 to TRBJ1-6, with D perhaps TRBD1 (6 bases). V lost 5 bases to trimming and J lost 0 bases, with 11 bases between them. The CDR3 covers 16 residues. Germline V gene data show CDR1 as SEHNR and CDR2 as FQNEAQ (reference sequence).

The chain carries TRBV25-1 and TRBJ2-5; the match to TRBD2 covers 8 bases. V shed 2 bases and J 2 bases; nucleotides not matched to a gene: 10. The germline gives CDR1 MGHDK, CDR2 SYGVNS. This CDR3 has 17 residues. The CDR3 DNA follows: TGTGCCAGCAGTGAAAGGCAGCGGGGGCTTATTCAAGAGACCCAGTACTTC. Its protein product is CASSERQRGLIQETQYF. The complete variable domain, with remaining parts taken from reference TRBV25-1 and TRBJ2-5, reads EADIYQTPRYLVIGTGKKITLECSQTMGHDKMYWYQQDPGMELHLIHYSYGVNSTEKGDLSSESTVSRIRTEHFPLTLESARPSHTSQYLCASSERQRGLIQETQYFGPGTRLLVL.

This chain links TRBV7-8 with TRBJ2-5; a possible D gene is TRBD1 (8 bases). CDR1 SGHVS and CDR2 FQNEAQ come from the germline V gene. This CDR3 comprises 15 residues. The V end was cut by 4 bases, the J end by 9 bases, with 21 bases between. The CDR3 coding sequence is TGTGCCAGCAGCTCCGTCTCGACAGGGGAGGGGGCCCAGTACTTC. This encodes CASSSVSTGEGAQYF.

As DNA, the CDR3 is TGTGCCAGCAGGGTTAGGGGACAGCCAAATGAAAAACTGTTTTTT. Translating gives CASRVRGQPNEKLFF. V usage is TRBV2 and J usage is TRBJ1-4; 7 nucleotides line up with TRBD1. V lost 6 bases and J lost 5; bases outside the gene matches: 9. Per germline, CDR1 SNHLY and CDR2 FYNNEI. This CDR3 is 15 amino acids long.

This sequence joins TRBV18 and TRBJ2-7, with D possibly TRBD2 on 6 matching bases. CDR1 and CDR2 (germline): KGHSH, LQKENI. With 3 bases removed from V and 7 bases from J, the gap between germline ends came to 13 bases. This CDR3 contains 13 residues. As DNA, the CDR3 is TGTGCCAGCTCACCGCTAGGGGCGGGAGAGCAGTACTTC. This gives the protein CASSPLGAGEQYF.

The rearrangement joins TRBV5-1 to TRBJ2-5; 14 bases map to TRBD2. Per germline, CDR1 SGHRS and CDR2 YFSETQ. J was trimmed by 5 bases and V by 0 bases; bases with no gene match: 9. The CDR3 runs 18 residues. The CDR3 nucleotides read TGCGCCAGCAGCTTGGGTAGACTAGCGGGGGGGCCGGTGGAGACCCAGTACTTC. The encoded protein is CASSLGRLAGGPVETQYF.

This clone came up a few times. This chain uses TRBV5-1 with TRBJ2-1, with D unclear. Germline-derived CDR1 and CDR2 are SGHRS and YFSETQ. The CDR3 consists of 15 residues. V lost 5 bases, J lost 0 bases, and 12 bases lay in between. The CDR3 coding sequence is TGCGCCAGCAGTGAATACCGGAGCTCCTACAATGAGCAGTTCTTC. Translation gives CASSEYRSSYNEQFF.